The 27 T cell receptor beta chains presented below share a single source sample, sequenced in a study of T cell clonality in common variable immunodeficiency. Findings of the study overall: Common variable immunodeficiency TCR beta sequences reportedly had fewer deletions and N-nucleotide insertions.

Their antigens are not known. This table comes from immunoSEQ multiplex PCR, and its TCRdb copy is limited to in-frame clones, with some not included. The sample holds over 30,000 clones, and no clone turns up only once. The specimen was peripheral blood mononuclear cells. Receptors were obtained from a human donor with common variable immunodeficiency.

This clone has only a few counts. The read halts 3 residues ahead of the CDR3 end, with the missing end drawn from the germline J gene. The chain joins TRBV18 to TRBJ1-3; D remains unclear. The germline gives CDR1 KGHSH, CDR2 LQKENI. The CDR3 totals 17 residues. The germline V and J ends were trimmed by 1 base and 0 bases, with 13 bases remaining between them. The DNA read from the CDR3 is TGTGCCAGCTCACCACGAGAGGCAAGGGTCTCTGGAAACACC. Its translation: CASSPREARVSGNT. The CDR3, in full, reads CASSPREARVSGNTIYF.

About this clone itself: Read coverage stops 3 residues before the CDR3 terminus; the germline J gene supplies the remainder. The gene calls are TRBV5-1 and TRBJ2-3; tentatively, D is TRBD1 (6 bases). This CDR3 region has 13 residues. From germline, CDR1 is SGHRS and CDR2 YFSETQ. V was shortened by 4 bases and J by 2 bases, with 8 bases between the two germline ends. CDR3 bases read: TGCGCCAGCAGCGGACAGAACACAGATACG. Amino acid sequence: CASSGQNTDT. The whole CDR3 is CASSGQNTDTQYF.

This clone was counted ten times or more. The read terminates 3 residues before the CDR3 end, so the remaining end is supplied by the germline J gene. The chain links TRBV29-1 to TRBJ2-3; TRBD2 agrees at 9 bases. Trimming removed 3 bases from V and 6 bases from J; junction bases left unmatched: 10. The V gene's germline CDR1 is SQVTM and CDR2 ANQGSEA. The CDR3 runs to 15 residues. The chain's CDR3 is CSVEDRAGGLDTQYF. The sequenced part of the CDR3 DNA is TGCAGCGTTGAGGATCGAGCGGGGGGCCTTGATACG.

In the case of this clone: The read ends 3 residues early relative to the CDR3; the germline J gene fills the gap. V usage is TRBV2 and J usage is TRBJ1-1, with 9 bases lining up with TRBD1. Germline V gene sequence: CDR1 SNHLY, CDR2 FYNNEI. The CDR3 covers 15 residues. With V trimmed by 1 base and J by 5 bases, 5 bases remained unmatched. The CDR3 sequence is CASSEVTGGSTEAFF. CDR3 DNA, as far as it was read: TGTGCCAGCAGTGAAGTGACAGGGGGTTCGACTGAA. The full variable domain, its missing parts supplied by reference TRBV2 and TRBJ1-1, is EPEVTQTPSHQVTQMGQEVILRCVPISNHLYFYWYRQILGQKVEFLVSFYNNEISEKSEIFDDQFSVERPDGSNFTLKIRSTKLEDSAMYFCASSEVTGGSTEAFFGQGTRLTVV.

This clone has only a few counts. The read falls 3 residues short of the CDR3 end, and the missing part is taken from the germline J gene. The gene calls are TRBV7-3 and TRBJ2-1; no reliable D call. Trimming stripped 0 bases from V and 6 bases from J, with 3 bases between. CDR3 length equals 12 residues. Germline CDR1 reads SGHTA; CDR2 reads FQGTGA. The CDR3 DNA, read in part, is TGTGCCAGCAGCTTAACTAGCAATGAG. Encoded protein: CASSLTSNE. The CDR3, in full, reads CASSLTSNEQFF.

This clone was seen a few times. The observed sequence ends 3 residues before the CDR3 terminus, with the missing tail filled in from the germline J gene. This sequence joins TRBV6-2 or TRBV6-3 and TRBJ1-5; D is unclear. The CDR3 runs to 13 residues. The germline CDR1 and CDR2 sequences are MNHEY and SVGEGT. Trimming left V 4 bases short and J 0 bases short, with 4 bases between. The CDR3 bases that were read are TGTGCCAGCAGTTCCTATAGCAATCAGCCC. It encodes CASSSYSNQP. The entire CDR3 reads CASSSYSNQPQHF.

On this clone itself: The sequence runs out 3 residues before the end of the CDR3; the remainder is reconstructed from the germline J gene. V usage is TRBV2 and J usage is TRBJ2-7, with D maybe TRBD2 (6 bases). Between the trimmed V and J ends, which lost 6 bases and 3 bases, there was a span of 18 bases. The V gene's germline CDR1 is SNHLY and CDR2 FYNNEI. The CDR3 length is 15 residues. CDR3 sequence reads: CASRTGVGNHYEQYF. The part of the CDR3 DNA that was read is TGTGCCAGCAGGACGGGGGTGGGCAACCACTACGAG. The whole variable domain, remainder taken from reference TRBV2 and TRBJ2-7, is EPEVTQTPSHQVTQMGQEVILRCVPISNHLYFYWYRQILGQKVEFLVSFYNNEISEKSEIFDDQFSVERPDGSNFTLKIRSTKLEDSAMYFCASRTGVGNHYEQYFGPGTRLTVT.

This clone showed up just a few times. The read is 3 residues too short to cover the CDR3 end, so that end is filled in from the germline J gene. Other nucleotide sequences in the sample specify the same CDR3. V gene TRBV18 combines with J gene TRBJ1-1; 12 positions agree with TRBD1. Unmatched junction bases numbered 3, after V lost 4 bases and J lost 3 bases. CDR1 and CDR2 (germline): KGHSH, LQKENI. CDR3 length: 15 amino acids. The chain's CDR3 is CASSLGQGADTEAFF. The DNA read from the CDR3 is TGTGCCAGCTCACTGGGACAGGGGGCAGACACTGAA.

As concerns this clone: The read gets to within 3 residues of the CDR3 end, and the germline J gene fills in the rest. The chain uses TRBV20-1 and TRBJ2-3; 7 nucleotides agree with TRBD2. Germline V gene sequence: CDR1 DFQATT, CDR2 SNEGSKA (reference sequence). J lost 6 bases, V lost 5 bases, and 17 bases had no gene match. This CDR3 has 16 residues. CDR3 bases read: TGCAGTGCTTCCTTGACCGGGACTATCGGGGGGGATACG. Translated: CSASLTGTIGGDT. The entire CDR3 reads CSASLTGTIGGDTQYF.

As for this clone: The read finishes 3 residues shy of the CDR3 end, and the germline J gene is used to complete it. The chain combines TRBV7-2 with TRBJ1-6, with D uncertain. Germline V gene sequence: CDR1 SGHTA, CDR2 FQGNSA. This CDR3 has 14 amino acids. The DNA read from the CDR3 is TGTGCCAGCAGCTTATTTACAGAGCGGGGATCC. Encoded protein: CASSLFTERGS. The whole CDR3 protein is CASSLFTERGSLHF.

This clone was detected ten times or more. With the read ending 3 residues before the CDR3 end, the germline J gene is used to fill in that end. The gene calls are TRBV20-1 and TRBJ1-3; the match to TRBD1 covers 7 bases. The CDR3 is made up of 15 amino acids. With 5 bases clipped from V and 1 base from J, the junction kept 8 bases outside the gene matches. Per the germline V gene, CDR1 is DFQATT and CDR2 is SNEGSKA (reference sequence). CDR3: CSALGDRLSGNTIYF. The DNA read from the CDR3 is TGCAGTGCTCTAGGGGACAGATTATCTGGAAACACC.

This clone was recorded at least ten times. The read comes to an end 3 residues before the CDR3 does, leaving the germline J gene to fill in the end. V is TRBV29-1 and J is TRBJ2-3; 8 positions agree with TRBD2. From germline, CDR1 is SQVTM and CDR2 ANQGSEA. Trimming took 5 bases from V and 5 from J; bases not matched to a gene: 3. This CDR3 region has 12 residues. The part of the CDR3 DNA that was read is TGCAGCGTTCGGGGGGGGGTAGATACG. This sequence encodes CSVRGGVDT. The whole CDR3 protein is CSVRGGVDTQYF.

The table lists this clone with many counts. The missing CDR3 end, 3 residues past where the read stops, is filled in from the germline J gene. The gene calls are TRBV2 and TRBJ1-5; 9 nucleotides align to TRBD1. The length of the CDR3 is 16 residues. V lost 6 bases and J lost 1; bases outside the gene matches: 7. CDR1 is SNHLY, CDR2 FYNNEI, per germline. Partial CDR3 DNA: TGTGCCAGCAGGTTGGGACAGGGTTTCAGCAATCAGCCC. Its translation: CASRLGQGFSNQP. The entire CDR3 reads CASRLGQGFSNQPQHF.

This clone has at least ten counts. The CDR3 extends 3 residues past the end of the read, so its final part is completed from the germline J gene. This sequence joins TRBV30 and TRBJ2-5; 11 positions agree with TRBD2. Germline CDR1 GTSNPN, CDR2 SVGIG (reference sequence). This CDR3 comprises 16 residues. With 2 bases clipped from V and 2 bases from J, the junction kept 7 bases outside the gene matches. CDR3 region: CAWSLVAGGLQETQYF. The DNA read from the CDR3 is TGTGCCTGGAGTTTAGTAGCGGGGGGGCTTCAAGAGACC.

About this clone itself: The CDR3 end is not reached by the read, which stops 3 residues before it; the germline J gene fills it in. This rearrangement joins TRBV30 to TRBJ1-2, with 7 positions matching TRBD1. This CDR3 has 14 residues. Germline V lookup: CDR1 GTSNPN, CDR2 SVGIG (reference sequence). Incomplete CDR3 DNA: TGTGCCTGGAGGACCGGGACAGACCTTCGGGGC. The encoded protein is CAWRTGTDLRG. In full, the CDR3 is CAWRTGTDLRGYTF.

Worth noting for this clone: Read coverage stops 3 residues before the CDR3 terminus; the germline J gene supplies the remainder. The chain joins TRBV7-8 to TRBJ2-7; maybe TRBD2 (6 bases). The germline V and J ends were trimmed by 4 bases and 5 bases, with 12 bases remaining between them. The germline CDR1 and CDR2 sequences are SGHVS and FQNEAQ. The length of the CDR3 is 13 residues. CDR3 sequence reads: CASSSRGIDEQYF. The CDR3 DNA, read in part, is TGTGCCAGCAGCTCCCGGGGGATCGACGAG. The complete variable domain, with remaining parts taken from reference TRBV7-8 and TRBJ2-7, reads GAGVSQSPRYKVAKRGQDVALRCDPISGHVSLFWYQQALGQGPEFLTYFQNEAQLDKSGLPSDRFFAERPEGSVSTLKIQRTQQEDSAVYLCASSSRGIDEQYFGPGTRLTVT.

This clone has at least ten counts. The covered CDR3 bases are TGCAGCGTTGAAGGAGCGGGGGGGCCGAACATT. Translating gives CSVEGAGGPNI. The CDR3 in its entirety is CSVEGAGGPNIQYF. The chain links TRBV29-1 to TRBJ2-4, with TRBD2 identical over 10 bases. The read ends 3 residues before the CDR3 terminus; that terminus is restored from the germline J gene. Germline V gives CDR1 SQVTM, CDR2 ANQGSEA. The CDR3 runs to 14 residues. Trimming at V came to 1 base and at J to 7 bases, leaving 4 bases not matched to a gene.

Concerning this clone itself: The read falls 3 residues short of the CDR3 end, and the missing part is taken from the germline J gene. This chain connects TRBV2 to TRBJ1-1; a weak D match, TRBD1 (6 bases). Germline V gene lookup returns CDR1 SNHLY and CDR2 FYNNEI. The CDR3 runs to 13 residues. CDR3 bases read: TGTGCCAGCAGTGAAGCGTCCGGGACATTG. It codes for CASSEASGTL. The full CDR3 protein reads CASSEASGTLAFF.

In regard to this clone: The CDR3 end falls 3 residues outside the read, so it is completed with the germline J gene. V is TRBV18 and J is TRBJ2-7; D possibly corresponds to TRBD1 (5 bases). The CDR3 extends over 13 amino acids. Trimming left V 1 base short and J 6 bases short, with 10 bases between. Germline CDR1 is KGHSH and CDR2 is LQKENI. Incomplete CDR3 DNA: TGTGCCAGCTCACCACAGGGAAGGGGCGAG. This translates into CASSPQGRGE. In full, the CDR3 is CASSPQGRGEQYF.

This clone was seen many times. The read terminates 3 residues before the CDR3 end, so the remaining end is supplied by the germline J gene. This sample includes further DNA sequences coding for the same CDR3. This rearrangement joins TRBV19 to TRBJ1-1, with 9 bases identical to TRBD1. The J segment lost 4 bases and the V segment lost 4 bases, leaving 4 bases of the junction unmatched. This CDR3 has 14 amino acids. The germline V gene has CDR1 LNHDA and CDR2 SQIVND (reference sequence). The CDR3 bases that were read are TGTGCCAGTAGTAGGGACAGGGCGTCCACTGAA. It encodes CASSRDRASTE. The whole CDR3 reads CASSRDRASTEAFF.

This clone is labeled medium-sized (0.01 to 0.1%). The read comes to an end 3 residues before the CDR3 does, leaving the germline J gene to fill in the end. The chain joins TRBV30 to TRBJ2-5; TRBD2 aligns across 8 bases. The length of the CDR3 is 17 residues. Germline V gene sequence: CDR1 GTSNPN, CDR2 SVGIG (reference sequence). V was pared by 0 bases and J by 2 bases, with 11 bases of the junction left unmatched. This CDR3 is CAWSVRRGDAGQETQYF. The part of the CDR3 DNA that was read is TGTGCCTGGAGTGTAAGGCGGGGGGATGCTGGGCAAGAGACC. The full variable domain, completed using reference TRBV30 and TRBJ2-5, is SQTIHQWPATLVQPVGSPLSLECTVEGTSNPNLYWYRQAAGRGLQLLFYSVGIGQISSEVPQNLSASRPQDRQFILSSKKLLLSDSGFYLCAWSVRRGDAGQETQYFGPGTRLLVL.

This clone was picked up a small number of times. The CDR3 is cut off 3 residues early in the read; its end comes from the germline J gene. The genes are TRBV2 and TRBJ2-4, with 14 nucleotides matching TRBD2. The V segment lost 4 bases and the J segment 6 bases; nucleotides outside the gene matches: 5. Germline V CDR1 and CDR2: SNHLY, FYNNEI. The CDR3 extends over 16 amino acids. Here the CDR3 reads CASSGGGLAGGNIQYF. The covered CDR3 bases are TGTGCCAGCAGTGGAGGAGGACTAGCGGGGGGAAACATT. The complete variable domain, with remaining parts taken from reference TRBV2 and TRBJ2-4, reads EPEVTQTPSHQVTQMGQEVILRCVPISNHLYFYWYRQILGQKVEFLVSFYNNEISEKSEIFDDQFSVERPDGSNFTLKIRSTKLEDSAMYFCASSGGGLAGGNIQYFGAGTRLSVL.

Turning to this clone: The read stops 3 residues short of the end of the CDR3; the missing end is completed from the germline J gene. The rearrangement links TRBV7-8 to TRBJ2-5; 16 bases align to TRBD2. J lost 3 bases, V lost 5 bases, and 6 bases had no gene match. The CDR3 loop spans 17 amino acids. Germline values: CDR1 SGHVS, CDR2 FQNEAQ. CDR3 protein: CASSAGTSGGAEETQYF. CDR3 DNA (partial): TGTGCCAGCAGCGCCGGGACTAGCGGGGGGGCGGAAGAGACC.

This clone has a count of ten or more. The observed sequence ends 3 residues before the CDR3 terminus, with the missing tail filled in from the germline J gene. J is TRBJ2-7 and V is TRBV2; 7 bases align to TRBD1. The CDR3 consists of 16 residues. J lost 4 bases, V lost 5 bases, and 14 bases had no gene match. CDR1 and CDR2 from the germline V gene are SNHLY and FYNNEI. CDR3 DNA (partial): TGTGCCAGCAGTCGCCCACAGGGGAAGGATTATTACGAG. Protein product: CASSRPQGKDYYE. The whole CDR3 sequence reads CASSRPQGKDYYEQYF.

This clone occurred a few times. The sequence runs out 3 residues before the end of the CDR3; the remainder is reconstructed from the germline J gene. The rearrangement uses TRBV20-1 and TRBJ2-7; 8 bases map to TRBD2. Germline CDR1 is DFQATT and CDR2 is SNEGSKA (reference sequence). The CDR3 length is 13 residues. J gave up 3 bases and V 3 bases, and 4 bases lay outside the gene matches. The chain's CDR3 is CSAREREHYEQYF. The part of the CDR3 DNA that was read is TGCAGTGCTAGGGAGCGGGAGCACTACGAG.

This clone turned up a few times. The CDR3 end falls 3 residues outside the read, so it is completed with the germline J gene. The rearrangement uses TRBV11-2 and TRBJ2-5; a weak D match, TRBD2 (6 bases). The CDR3 totals 13 residues. CDR1 and CDR2 (germline): SGHAT, FQNNGV. V dropped 2 bases and J dropped 4 bases, with 8 bases sitting between them. Incomplete CDR3 DNA: TGTGCCAGCAGCTTAAACGGGGGAGAGACC. Its translation is CASSLNGGET. The whole CDR3 region reads CASSLNGGETQYF.

This clone was counted a few times. The read finishes 3 residues shy of the CDR3 end, and the germline J gene is used to complete it. This rearrangement joins TRBV18 to TRBJ1-1, with TRBD1 as a possible D gene (6 bases). CDR3 size: 13 residues. V was clipped by 3 bases and J by 3 bases, with 8 bases between them. The germline gives CDR1 KGHSH, CDR2 LQKENI. The CDR3 DNA, read in part, is TGTGCCAGCTCACCTAGGGGGTACACTGAA. It codes for CASSPRGYTE. The CDR3 in full is CASSPRGYTEAFF.